This T cell receptor beta chain was documented in a study of post-analysis software for immune sequencing data. In the study overall: Relapsing-remitting, secondary progressive and progressive-relapsing multiple sclerosis courses were included. Findings of the study overall: Patients used about 5 TRBV segments, including TRBV5-6, TRBV5-1 and TRBV20-1, more often than controls.

This clonotype was counted a few times. What it recognizes is unknown. Unique molecular identifiers tagged the TCR beta cDNA libraries. TCRdb processed the PCR reads anew with MiXCR; each CDR3 protein has one entry. The data contain roughly 700,000 distinct CDR3 sequences, less than 35% of them singletons. Germline assignment: CDR1 SGDLS and CDR2 YYNGEE. This CDR3 has 15 residues. V lost 3 bases and J lost 5; bases outside the gene matches: 6. The TCR sequence derives from a girl between 10 and 17 years old with multiple sclerosis. The sequencing sample was made of blood. The chain couples TRBV9 to TRBJ2-4, with 9 bases matching TRBD2. The CDR3 protein is CASSGRTSEQNIQYF. The CDR3 bases are TGTGCCAGCAGCGGACGGACTAGCGAGCAAAACATTCAGTACTTC.